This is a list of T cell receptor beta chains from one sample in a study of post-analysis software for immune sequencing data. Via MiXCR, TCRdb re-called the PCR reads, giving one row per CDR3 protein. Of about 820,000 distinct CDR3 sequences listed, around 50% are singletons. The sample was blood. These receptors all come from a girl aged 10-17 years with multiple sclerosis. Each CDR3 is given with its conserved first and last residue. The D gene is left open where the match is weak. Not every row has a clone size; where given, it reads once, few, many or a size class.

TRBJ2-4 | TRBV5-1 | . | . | TGCGCCAGCAGCTTGGGGGACGGAAACATTCAGTACTTC | CASSLGDGNIQYF
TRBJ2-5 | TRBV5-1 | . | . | TGCGCCAGCAGCTCGGGAAACACAGGGGGGGGAGAGACCCAGTACTTC | CASSSGNTGGGETQYF
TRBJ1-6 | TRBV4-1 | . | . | TGCGCCAGCAGCCAAGATTTGGGACCCTCCTATAATTCACCCCTCCACTTT | CASSQDLGPSYNSPLHF
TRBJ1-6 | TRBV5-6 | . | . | TGTGCCAGCAGCTTCGGGAACAGGGTCGGATCACCCCTCCACTTT | CASSFGNRVGSPLHF
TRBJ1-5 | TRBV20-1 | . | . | TGCAGTGCCCCGTCGGGGATGGTGACCCAGCATTTT | CSAPSGMVTQHF
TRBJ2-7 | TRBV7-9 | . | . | TGTGCCAGCAGCTTAGCCCCCTACGGGCAGTACTTC | CASSLAPYGQYF
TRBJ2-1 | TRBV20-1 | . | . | TGCAGTGCTGGAAGACGTGTGGACCACAATGAGCAGTTCTTC | CSAGRRVDHNEQFF
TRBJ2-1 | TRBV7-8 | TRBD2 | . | TGTGCCAGCAGCTTTGGACTAGCCAATGAGCAGTTCTTC | CASSFGLANEQFF
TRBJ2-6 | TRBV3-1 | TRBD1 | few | TGTGCCAGCAGCCATAAACCGGGACAGCCCTCTGGGGCCAACGTCCTGACTTTC | CASSHKPGQPSGANVLTF
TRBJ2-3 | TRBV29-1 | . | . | TGCAGCGGGGGAGGGACAGGTTTAGTAGATACGCAGTATTTT | CSGGGTGLVDTQYF
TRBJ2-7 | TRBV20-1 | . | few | TGCAGTGCTAGAGTGGGCTACGAGCAGTACTTC | CSARVGYEQYF